The entry below describes one TCR beta chain. This sample is drawn from a study of blood T cell repertoires in COVID-19. The assay was immunoSEQ multiplex PCR, and TCRdb's table has in-frame clones only and misses some. The sample holds 170,000 or so clones, roughly 84% seen once. CDR3 length: 17 residues. Unmatched junction bases numbered 8, after V lost 6 bases and J lost 0 bases. Germline CDR1 SGHTA, CDR2 FQGNSA. The chain links TRBV7-2 to TRBJ2-6; 7 bases are a match to TRBD1. The receptor's source is a human donor in a cohort sampled during active COVID-19. Sequenced: peripheral blood. The DNA of the CDR3 is TGTGCCAGCAGGTATCCGGGACAGCTCTCTGGGGCCAACGTCCTGACTTTC. Its protein is CASRYPGQLSGANVLTF.